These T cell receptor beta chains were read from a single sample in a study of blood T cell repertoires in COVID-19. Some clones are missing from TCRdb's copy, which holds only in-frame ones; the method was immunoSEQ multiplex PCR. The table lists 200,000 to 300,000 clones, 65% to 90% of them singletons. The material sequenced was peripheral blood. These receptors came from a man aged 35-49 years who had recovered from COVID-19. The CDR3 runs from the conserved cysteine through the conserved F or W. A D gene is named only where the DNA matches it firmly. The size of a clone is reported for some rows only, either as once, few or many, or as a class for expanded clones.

CASSRGVLGQVYEQYF | TGTGCCAGCAGCCGTGGCGTGTTGGGACAGGTTTACGAGCAGTACTTC | TRBV9 | TRBD1 | TRBJ2-7 | -
CAAQGGGGTGELFF | TGTGCCGCCCAGGGAGGGGGAGGGACCGGGGAGCTGTTTTTT | TRBV6-5 | - | TRBJ2-2 | -
CASSASGFTDTQYF | TGCGCCAGCAGTGCTAGCGGATTCACAGATACGCAGTATTTT | TRBV4-3 | TRBD2 | TRBJ2-3 | -
CASSPRAGTASYEQYF | TGTGCCAGTAGTCCCCGCGCGGGGACCGCAAGTTACGAGCAGTACTTC | TRBV19 | - | TRBJ2-7 | -
CASSLAGGPYGYTF | TGTGCCAGCAGCTTGGCCGGGGGTCCCTATGGCTACACCTTC | TRBV5-5 | - | TRBJ1-2 | few
CASSFGQFNSNQPQHF | TGTGCCAGCAGCTTCGGACAGTTTAATAGCAATCAGCCCCAGCATTTT | TRBV11-2 | - | TRBJ1-5 | -
CASSPRDRLGYTF | TGTGCCAGCAGCCCTCGGGACAGGTTAGGCTACACCTTC | TRBV3-1/TRBV3-2 | TRBD1 | TRBJ1-2 | -
CSVDTGEQFF | TGCAGCGTTGATACGGGAGAGCAGTTCTTC | TRBV29-1 | - | TRBJ2-1 | -
CASSLEELNTEAFF | TGTGCCAGCAGCTTAGAGGAGTTGAACACTGAAGCTTTCTTT | TRBV7-8 | - | TRBJ1-1 | -
CASSLALRGEAFF | TGTGCCAGCAGCTTAGCGCTAAGGGGGGAAGCTTTCTTT | TRBV7-9 | - | TRBJ1-1 | few
CASSEDRGGEKLFF | TGTGCCAGTAGTGAAGACAGGGGTGGCGAAAAACTGTTTTTT | TRBV19 | TRBD1 | TRBJ1-4 | -
CASSPATGPQETQYF | TGTGCCAGCAGCCCCGCGACAGGGCCCCAAGAGACCCAGTACTTC | TRBV7-6 | TRBD1 | TRBJ2-5 | -
CAIRLEQYF | TGTGCCATCCGTCTTGAGCAGTACTTC | TRBV5-6 | - | TRBJ2-7 | -